This TCR beta chain emerged from a study of T cells in Graves' hyperthyroidism and ophthalmopathy. This clonotype was picked up many times. Compared with germline, one end of the junction differs, possibly owing to a read error. There were TCR beta CDR3 regions amplified from RNA transcripts. Researchers ran a first-round RT-PCR on the TCR CDR3 using the HTBI primer set. TCRdb re-called the multiplex PCR reads with MiXCR, one entry per CDR3 protein. Of over 700,000 distinct CDR3 sequences listed, 35% to 40% are singletons. Sequenced material: blood. The TCR comes from a man between 18 and 29 years old with Graves' hyperthyroidism.

The CDR3: CASSTGTGGTEAFF. The CDR3 region has the DNA TGCGCCAGCTCTACCGGGACAGGGGGCACTGAAGCTTTCTTT. The chain combines TRBV12-3 or TRBV12-4 with TRBJ1-1; 11 positions match TRBD1. There are 14 residues in the CDR3.